This TCR beta chain was sequenced in a study of neurological immune-mediated disorders. The cDNA was generated by 5'RACE with 10-nucleotide random UMIs. TCRdb redid the calling of the 5' RACE reads with MiXCR, one entry per CDR3 protein. Counted here are tens of thousands of distinct CDR3 sequences, less than 10% occurring once; the ten biggest clones make up approximately 13%. Ten or more counts support this clonotype. Its antigen is as yet unknown. J lost 4 bases, V lost 7 bases, and 6 bases had no gene match. Germline lookup yields CDR1 SQVTM and CDR2 ANQGSEA. The CDR3 spans 12 residues. Time point meaning: longitudinal time-point 2. Study results and caveats: The highest TCR clonal expansion occurred in HTLV-1-associated myelopathy; multiple sclerosis fell below healthy controls.

Sequencing was carried out using PBMCs. The sequence was collected from a man aged 30 to 39 in good health. The genes are TRBV29-1 and TRBJ1-1, with 7 bases that match TRBD1. The CDR3 region has the DNA TGCAGCGGCAACAGGGGAGGCACTGAAGCTTTCTTT. Protein: CSGNRGGTEAFF.